Below are 9 T cell receptor beta chains sequenced from a single sample in a study of CXCR3-negative and CXCR3-positive naive CD8 T cells. The libraries of TRB cDNA were constructed through 5' RACE using UMI labels. With the 5' RACE reads reprocessed, TCRdb shows one record per CDR3 protein and no DNA. The sample's table shows about 43,000 distinct CDR3 sequences. What was sequenced was memory CD8+ T cells from blood. The receptor set was obtained from a human donor in good health. Some clones in this sample may be carry-over from other donors' samples.

The chain uses TRBV9 and TRBJ1-6; TCRdb calls TRBD1, which cannot be checked without DNA. The CDR3 is made up of 15 amino acids. Germline V gives CDR1 SGDLS, CDR2 YYNGEE. CDR3 sequence reads: CASSPSQGSNSPLHF.

By frequency, this clonotype registers medium-sized (0.01 to 0.1%). The rearrangement uses TRBV4-1 and TRBJ2-7; TCRdb gives TRBD2 as the D gene, but with no DNA this cannot be confirmed. The CDR3 is 16 amino acids. Germline V gene lookup returns CDR1 MGHRA and CDR2 YSYEKL. CDR3 sequence reads: CASSPPTGGAIGEQYF.

The rearrangement uses TRBV19 and TRBJ2-3. In germline, CDR1 is LNHDA, CDR2 SQIVND (reference sequence). The CDR3 length is 15 residues. The CDR3 is CATRRSHGGTDTQYF.

The chain links TRBV6-2 or TRBV6-3 to TRBJ2-7; TCRdb's D call, TRBD1, is unchecked because there is no DNA. Per the germline V gene, CDR1 is MNHEY and CDR2 is SVGEGT. This CDR3 spans 14 amino acids. The CDR3 region is CASSPDRGIHEQYF.

The chain is built from TRBV4-2 and TRBJ1-4; absent DNA, TCRdb's TRBD1 call cannot be checked. The length of the CDR3 is 16 residues. Germline assignment: CDR1 LGHNA and CDR2 YNFKEQ. CDR3: CASSQEIGTGYEKLFF.

The rearrangement uses TRBV6-2 or TRBV6-3 and TRBJ2-2; TCRdb's D call of TRBD2 is untestable without DNA. The germline V gene encodes CDR1 MNHEY and CDR2 SVGEGT. This CDR3 is 18 amino acids long. CDR3: CASSYLEDWRLRPGELFF.

The V call is TRBV6-6, the J call TRBJ2-1; checking the TCRdb D call of TRBD2 is not possible without DNA. Germline V gene lookup returns CDR1 MNHNY and CDR2 SVGAGI (reference sequence). The CDR3 length is 15 residues. The CDR3: CASSYELDGVNEQFF.

V is TRBV7-9 and J is TRBJ2-3; the TRBD2 assignment by TCRdb is unverifiable without DNA. The CDR3 is 13 amino acids. Germline CDR1 and CDR2: SEHNR and FQNEAQ (reference sequence). The CDR3 protein is CASSATGTVTQYF.

The CDR3 sequence is CASTTGTGDYNEQFF. The gene calls are TRBV6-2 or TRBV6-3 and TRBJ2-1; the TCRdb call, TRBD1, lacks DNA for checking. This CDR3 has 15 amino acids. The germline gives CDR1 MNHEY, CDR2 SVGEGT.